The rows below give T cell receptor beta chains drawn from one sample of a study of CD8+CD57+ T cells in acquired aplastic anemia. From the reads, TCRdb called clonotypes with MiXCR, one entry per CDR3 protein. The repertoire holds roughly 420,000 distinct CDR3 sequences, with about two thirds as singletons. Sample: sorted CD4+, CD8+, or CD8+CD57+ T cells (not recorded which) from PBMCs. These receptors all come from a human donor in good health, serving as a control. Both conserved end residues are part of each CDR3. Each record gives: D gene, clone size, V gene, J gene, CDR3 protein, CDR3 DNA. D genes are given only for firm matches. Clone size is not always given. Where it is, it says once, few, many or a class for expanded clones.

-,once,TRBV5-6,TRBJ2-1,CASSGGRGHNEQFF,TGTGCCAGCAGCGGGGGCCGTGGTCACAATGAGCAGTTCTTC
-,-,TRBV7-6,TRBJ2-7,CASSLAGVGSSYAQYF,TGTGCCAGCAGCTTGGCCGGAGTTGGGAGCTCCTACGCGCAGTACTTC
TRBD1,-,TRBV20-1,TRBJ2-5,CSASRDSRGNETQYF,TGCAGTGCTAGTCGGGACAGTCGAGGCAATGAGACCCAGTACTTC
TRBD1,-,TRBV12-3/TRBV12-4,TRBJ2-2,CASSVEPGQATGELFF,TGTGCCAGCAGTGTAGAACCGGGACAGGCCACCGGGGAGCTGTTTTTT
-,-,TRBV2,TRBJ1-6,CASSLSSDGNSPLHF,TGCGCCAGCAGCTTGAGTAGCGACGGGAATTCACCCCTCCACTTT
TRBD1,many,TRBV5-1,TRBJ1-6,CASSATGLNNSPLHF,TGCGCCAGCAGCGCGACAGGGCTTAATAATTCACCCCTCCACTTT
-,-,TRBV20-1,TRBJ2-1,CSAGRPGQFINEQFF,TGCAGTGCTGGGAGACCGGGGCAGTTCATCAATGAGCAGTTCTTC
TRBD1,-,TRBV20-1,TRBJ1-1,CSAWATGVVPHGVRAFF,TGCAGTGCTTGGGCGACAGGGGTGGTACCCCACGGCGTACGAGCTTTCTTT
-,-,TRBV7-8,TRBJ1-3,CASNPWDTGAGTTIYF,TGTGCCAGTAACCCTTGGGACACGGGGGCTGGAACCACCATATATTTT
-,once,TRBV7-9,TRBJ1-1,CASGLSRGNTEAFF,TGTGCCAGCGGCCTAAGCAGGGGGAACACTGAAGCTTTCTTT
-,-,TRBV19,TRBJ1-3,CASPGDRDTIYF,TGTGCCAGCCCCGGGGATCGGGACACCATATATTTT
TRBD2,-,TRBV25-1,TRBJ2-1,CASSGSSGGLDEQFF,TGTGCCAGCAGTGGGTCTAGCGGGGGGTTGGATGAGCAGTTCTTC
-,-,TRBV24-1,TRBJ1-2,CATSDWDKNYGYTF,TGTGCCACCAGTGATTGGGACAAAAACTATGGCTACACCTTC
-,-,TRBV9,TRBJ1-2,CASSLFQASPSGGYTF,TGTGCCAGCAGTTTATTCCAGGCATCTCCTTCCGGTGGCTACACCTTC
-,-,TRBV9,TRBJ1-4,CASSVGSSGGEKLFF,TGTGCCAGCAGCGTAGGGAGCTCGGGGGGGGAAAAACTGTTTTTT
-,-,TRBV19,TRBJ1-1,CASSPQGLGTEAFF,TGTGCCAGTAGTCCCCAGGGGTTAGGCACTGAAGCTTTCTTT
-,-,TRBV7-8,TRBJ1-5,CASSSNGQVQHF,TGTGCCAGCAGCTCAAACGGCCAGGTCCAGCATTTT
-,-,TRBV7-3,TRBJ1-2,CASSQELGVSGANF,TGTGCCAGCAGCCAAGAGCTTGGGGTTTCTGGGGCCAACTTC
TRBD1,many,TRBV7-2,TRBJ2-5,CASSLENRGLETQYF,TGTGCCAGCAGCTTAGAGAACAGGGGTCTAGAGACCCAGTACTTC
-,-,TRBV7-3,TRBJ1-1,CAIRHWAGTVACF,TGTGCCATCAGACACTGGGCAGGAACTGTAGCTTGCTTT
-,-,TRBV10-3,TRBJ2-5,CAISETHDNDPVSETQYF,TGTGCCATCAGTGAAACACACGACAACGATCCGGTTTCGGAGACCCAGTACTTC
-,-,TRBV7-3,TRBJ2-3,CASSQQRDGYTQYF,TGTGCCAGCAGCCAACAACGGGATGGCTACACGCAGTATTTT
TRBD2,many,TRBV6-1,TRBJ2-3,CASSASYSGGPGTDTQYF,TGTGCCAGCAGTGCCTCCTATAGCGGGGGGCCAGGCACAGATACGCAGTATTTT
TRBD2,-,TRBV9,TRBJ2-1,CASRGSGGAGNEQFF,TGTGCCAGCAGGGGTAGCGGGGGGGCCGGCAATGAGCAGTTCTTC